This T cell receptor beta chain emerged from a study of T cell responses to AZD1222 COVID-19 vaccine. Study context: Second doses were pooled across both intervals (about 4 or about 12 weeks).

For this clone: Antigen specificity is unknown.

Study conclusions and caveats: It should be noted that donors were predominantly white British and more often female, and clonal diversity was possibly underestimated. Recipients of AZD1222 seropositive at baseline numbered only 5 or 6. Close to half of all spike-specific TCRs reportedly target regions of the variants that are unmutated.

From germline, CDR1 is LGHNA and CDR2 YSLEER. The CDR3 totals 16 residues. Trimming removed 0 bases from V and 9 bases from J; junction bases left unmatched: 10. The table came from immunoSEQ multiplex PCR; TCRdb's copy has only in-frame clones and leaves some out. Of approximately 190,000 clones listed, about 92% are singletons. Sequenced material: peripheral blood, taken on day 0 of AZD1222 vaccination. This sequence originates from an adult in good health. The chain recombines TRBV4-3 with TRBJ1-5; 8 bases line up with TRBD1. The CDR3 coding sequence is TGCGCCAGCAGCCAAGATCCCTCAGGGGGCCGTCGGCCCCAGCATTTT. Its protein is CASSQDPSGGRRPQHF.